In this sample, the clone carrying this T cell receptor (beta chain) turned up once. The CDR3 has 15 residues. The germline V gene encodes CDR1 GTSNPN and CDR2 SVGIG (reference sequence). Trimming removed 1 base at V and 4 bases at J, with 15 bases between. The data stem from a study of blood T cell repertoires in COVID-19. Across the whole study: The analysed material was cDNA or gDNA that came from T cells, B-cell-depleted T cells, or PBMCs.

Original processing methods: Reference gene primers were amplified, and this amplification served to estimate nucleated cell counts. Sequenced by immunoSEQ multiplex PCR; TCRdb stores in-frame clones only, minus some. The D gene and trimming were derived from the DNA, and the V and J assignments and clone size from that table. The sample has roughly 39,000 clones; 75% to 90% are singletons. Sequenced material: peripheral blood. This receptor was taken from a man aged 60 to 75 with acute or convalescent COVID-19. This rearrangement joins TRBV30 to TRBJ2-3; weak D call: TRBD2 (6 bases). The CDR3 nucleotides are TGTGCCTGGAGTGAGGGACTCGCACCGGCAGATACGCAGTATTTT. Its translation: CAWSEGLAPADTQYF. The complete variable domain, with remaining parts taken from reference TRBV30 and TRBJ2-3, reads SQTIHQWPATLVQPVGSPLSLECTVEGTSNPNLYWYRQAAGRGLQLLFYSVGIGQISSEVPQNLSASRPQDRQFILSSKKLLLSDSGFYLCAWSEGLAPADTQYFGPGTRLTVL.